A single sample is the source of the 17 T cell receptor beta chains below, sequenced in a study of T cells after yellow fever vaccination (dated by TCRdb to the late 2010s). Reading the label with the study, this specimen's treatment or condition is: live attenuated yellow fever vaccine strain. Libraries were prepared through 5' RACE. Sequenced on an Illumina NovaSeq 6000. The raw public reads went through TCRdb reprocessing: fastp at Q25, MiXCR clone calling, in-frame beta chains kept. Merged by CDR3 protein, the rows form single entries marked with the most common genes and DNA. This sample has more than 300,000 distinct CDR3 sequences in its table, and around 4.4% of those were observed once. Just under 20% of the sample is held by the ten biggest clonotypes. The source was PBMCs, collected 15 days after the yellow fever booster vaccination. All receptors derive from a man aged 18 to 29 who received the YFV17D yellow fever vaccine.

CDR3 loop: CASSPPGLAGGKDNEQFF. CDR3 sequence (DNA): TGTGCCAGCTCACCGCCGGGACTAGCGGGGGGGAAAGACAATGAGCAGTTCTTC. The rearrangement links TRBV18 to TRBJ2-1, with 16 nucleotides matching TRBD2. Per germline, CDR1 KGHSH and CDR2 LQKENI. The CDR3 covers 18 residues. The trim removed 3 bases at V and 5 bases at J, leaving 7 bases unmatched.

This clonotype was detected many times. This CDR3 is CASSFHRASDTEAFF. The CDR3 nucleotides read TGTGCCAGCAGTTTCCACAGGGCTTCGGACACTGAAGCTTTCTTT. This sequence joins TRBV12-3 or TRBV12-4 and TRBJ1-1, with D tentatively TRBD1 (6 bases). Trimming stripped 3 bases from V and 3 bases from J, with 14 bases between. The CDR3 covers 15 residues.

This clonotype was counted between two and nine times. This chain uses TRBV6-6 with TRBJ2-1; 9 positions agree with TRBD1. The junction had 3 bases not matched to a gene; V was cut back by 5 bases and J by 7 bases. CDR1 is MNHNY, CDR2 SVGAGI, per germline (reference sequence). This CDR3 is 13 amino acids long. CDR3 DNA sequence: TGTGCCAGCAGTGTACAGGGGGCAAATGAGCAGTTCTTC. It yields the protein CASSVQGANEQFF.

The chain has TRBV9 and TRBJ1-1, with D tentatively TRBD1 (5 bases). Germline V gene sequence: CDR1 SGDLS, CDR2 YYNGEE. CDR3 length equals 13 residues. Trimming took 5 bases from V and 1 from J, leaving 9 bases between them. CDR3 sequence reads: CASRRGANTEAFF. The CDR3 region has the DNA TGTGCCAGCAGAAGGGGTGCGAACACTGAAGCTTTCTTT.

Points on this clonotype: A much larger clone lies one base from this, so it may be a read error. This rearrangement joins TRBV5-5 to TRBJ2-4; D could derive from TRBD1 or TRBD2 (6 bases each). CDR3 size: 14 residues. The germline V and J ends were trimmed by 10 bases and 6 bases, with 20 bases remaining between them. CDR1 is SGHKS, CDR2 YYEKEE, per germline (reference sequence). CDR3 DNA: TGTGCCGAGTCGGACGGCGGAGGGGGAAACATTCAGTACTTC. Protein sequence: CAESDGGGGNIQYF.

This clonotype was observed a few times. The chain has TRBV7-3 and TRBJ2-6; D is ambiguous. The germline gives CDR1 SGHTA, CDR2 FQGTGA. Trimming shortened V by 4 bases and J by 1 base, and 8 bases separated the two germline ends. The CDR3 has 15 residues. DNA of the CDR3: TGTGCCAGCAGCTCAAGCGTATCTGGGGCCAACGTCCTGACTTTC. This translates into CASSSSVSGANVLTF.

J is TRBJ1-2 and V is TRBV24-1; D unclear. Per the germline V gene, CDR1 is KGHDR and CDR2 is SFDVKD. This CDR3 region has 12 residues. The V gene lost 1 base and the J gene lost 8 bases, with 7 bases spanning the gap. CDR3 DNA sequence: TGTGCCACCAGTGATTTCTACGGGGGCTACACCTTC. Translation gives CATSDFYGGYTF.

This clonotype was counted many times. In nucleotides, the CDR3 is TGTGCCAGCAGTCCTCCCACGCATCTGAACACTGAAGCTTTCTTT. This gives the protein CASSPPTHLNTEAFF. The J gene is TRBJ1-1, the V gene TRBV12-3 or TRBV12-4, with D unresolved. The CDR3 loop spans 15 amino acids. V gave up 5 bases and J gave up 0 bases, with 13 bases separating them.

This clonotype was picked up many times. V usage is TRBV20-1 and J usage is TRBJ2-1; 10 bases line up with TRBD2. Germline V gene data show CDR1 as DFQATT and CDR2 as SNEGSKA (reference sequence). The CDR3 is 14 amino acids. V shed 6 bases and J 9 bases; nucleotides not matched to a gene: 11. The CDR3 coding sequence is TGCAGTGCCGACATAGCGGGGGGATCGGGTGAGCAGTTCTTC. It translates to CSADIAGGSGEQFF.

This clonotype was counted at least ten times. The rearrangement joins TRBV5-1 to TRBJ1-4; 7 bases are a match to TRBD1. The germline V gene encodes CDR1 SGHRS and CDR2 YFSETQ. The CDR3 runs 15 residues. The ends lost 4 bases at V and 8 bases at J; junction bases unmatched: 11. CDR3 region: CASSLGTALREKLFF. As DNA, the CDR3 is TGCGCCAGCAGCCTGGGGACAGCGCTAAGGGAAAAACTGTTTTTT.

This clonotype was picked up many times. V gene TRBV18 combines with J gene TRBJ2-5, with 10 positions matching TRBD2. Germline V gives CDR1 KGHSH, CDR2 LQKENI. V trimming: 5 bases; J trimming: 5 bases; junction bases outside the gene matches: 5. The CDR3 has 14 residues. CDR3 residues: CASSSSGGSETQYF. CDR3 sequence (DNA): TGTGCCAGCTCATCTAGCGGGGGAAGCGAGACCCAGTACTTC.

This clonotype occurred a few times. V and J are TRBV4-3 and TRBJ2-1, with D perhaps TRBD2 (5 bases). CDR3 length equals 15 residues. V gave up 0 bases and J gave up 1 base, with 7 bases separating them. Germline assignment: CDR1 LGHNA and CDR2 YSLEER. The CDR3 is CASSQELGSYNEQFF. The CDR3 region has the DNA TGCGCCAGCAGCCAAGAACTAGGGTCCTACAATGAGCAGTTCTTC.

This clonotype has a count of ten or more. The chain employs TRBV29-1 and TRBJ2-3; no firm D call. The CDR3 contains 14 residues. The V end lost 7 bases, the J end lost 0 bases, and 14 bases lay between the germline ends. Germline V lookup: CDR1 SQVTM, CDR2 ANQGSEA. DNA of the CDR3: TGCAGCGCTACCGACGGTGCTAGCACAGATACGCAGTATTTT. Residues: CSATDGASTDTQYF.

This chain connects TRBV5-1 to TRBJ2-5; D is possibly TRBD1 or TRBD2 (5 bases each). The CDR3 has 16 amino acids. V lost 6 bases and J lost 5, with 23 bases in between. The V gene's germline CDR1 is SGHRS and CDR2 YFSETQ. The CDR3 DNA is TGCGCCAGCACGCTGGGGACGTCTAAGTTCGGGGAGACCCAGTACTTC. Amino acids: CASTLGTSKFGETQYF.

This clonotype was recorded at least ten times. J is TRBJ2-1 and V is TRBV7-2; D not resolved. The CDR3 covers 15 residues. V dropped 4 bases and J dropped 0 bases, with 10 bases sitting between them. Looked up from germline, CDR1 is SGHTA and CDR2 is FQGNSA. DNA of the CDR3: TGTGCCAGCAGCTCAGACCAGAGCTCCTACAATGAGCAGTTCTTC. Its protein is CASSSDQSSYNEQFF.

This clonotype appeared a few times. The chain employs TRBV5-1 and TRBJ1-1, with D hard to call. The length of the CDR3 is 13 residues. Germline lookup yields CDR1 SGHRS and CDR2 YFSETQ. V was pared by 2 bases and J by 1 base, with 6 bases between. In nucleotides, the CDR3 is TGCGCCAGCAGCTTCTACCCGAACACTGAAGCTTTCTTT. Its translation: CASSFYPNTEAFF. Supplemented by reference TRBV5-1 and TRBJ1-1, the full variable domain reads KAGVTQTPRYLIKTRGQQVTLSCSPISGHRSVSWYQQTPGQGLQFLFEYFSETQRNKGNFPGRFSGRQFSNSRSEMNVSTLELGDSALYLCASSFYPNTEAFFGQGTRLTVV.

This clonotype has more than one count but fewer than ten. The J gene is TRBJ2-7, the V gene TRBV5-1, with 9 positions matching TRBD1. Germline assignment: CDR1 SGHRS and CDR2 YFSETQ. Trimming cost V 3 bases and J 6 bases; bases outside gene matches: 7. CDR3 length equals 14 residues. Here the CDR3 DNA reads TGCGCCAGCAGCTATCCGGGACAGGGTCTCGAGCAGTACTTC. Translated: CASSYPGQGLEQYF.